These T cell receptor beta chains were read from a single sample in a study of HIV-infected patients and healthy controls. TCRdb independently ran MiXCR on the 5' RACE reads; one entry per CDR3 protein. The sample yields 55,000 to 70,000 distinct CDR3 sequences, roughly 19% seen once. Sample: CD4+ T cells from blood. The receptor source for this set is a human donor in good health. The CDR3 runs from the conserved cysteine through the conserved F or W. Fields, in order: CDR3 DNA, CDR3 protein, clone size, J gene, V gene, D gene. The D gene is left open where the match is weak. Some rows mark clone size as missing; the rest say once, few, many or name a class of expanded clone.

TGCAGTGCTAGCCGGACAGGGCCGAACACTGAAGCTTTCTTT,CSASRTGPNTEAFF,.,TRBJ1-1,TRBV20-1,TRBD1
TGCAGTGCTAGGGTTCCGAGCGGGAGTAGAACAGATACGCAGTATTTT,CSARVPSGSRTDTQYF,.,TRBJ2-3,TRBV20-1,TRBD2
TGCAGTGCCAAGCGGGGGTACTCCTACGAGCAGTACTTC,CSAKRGYSYEQYF,few,TRBJ2-7,TRBV20-1,TRBD2
TGTGCCAGCAGCTTAGCCGGGACAGGGGAGTCCTACGAGCAGTACTTC,CASSLAGTGESYEQYF,once,TRBJ2-7,TRBV11-3,TRBD1
TGTGCCAGCAGCATCTTGAAAGCTTTCTTT,CASSILKAFF,many,TRBJ1-1,TRBV21-1,.
TGCAGTGGAGGACTAGCGGGGAACACAGATACGCAGTATTTT,CSGGLAGNTDTQYF,many,TRBJ2-3,TRBV20-1,TRBD2
TGTGCCAGCTCCCGTACGAGTTCCGAGCAGTTCTTC,CASSRTSSEQFF,many,TRBJ2-1,TRBV18,.
TGTGCCAGCAGTGAATATGACTCGGAGGAGGAGCAGTACTTC,CASSEYDSEEEQYF,.,TRBJ2-7,TRBV25-1,.
TGTGCCAGCAGCTTAGGAATAGGGCAAGAGACCCAGTACTTC,CASSLGIGQETQYF,.,TRBJ2-5,TRBV7-9,.
TGTGCCATCAGCCGGGACAGTGACTACGAGCAGTACTTC,CAISRDSDYEQYF,many,TRBJ2-7,TRBV10-3,TRBD1
TGTGCCATCAGTGAGGACAGGGGAGATACGCAGTATTTT,CAISEDRGDTQYF,many,TRBJ2-3,TRBV10-3,TRBD1
TGCAGCGTTGACGTACCTACCGCAGATACGCAGTATTTT,CSVDVPTADTQYF,many,TRBJ2-3,TRBV29-1,.
TGTGCCAGTCAACAGGGGACAGTCAATAACTATGGCTACACCTTC,CASQQGTVNNYGYTF,few,TRBJ1-2,TRBV2,TRBD1
TGTGCCAGTATGACAGGGCCGAACACTGAAGCTTTCTTT,CASMTGPNTEAFF,many,TRBJ1-1,TRBV7-3,TRBD1
TGTGCCAGCGGTGACAGGTACAATCAGCCCCAGCATTTT,CASGDRYNQPQHF,.,TRBJ1-5,TRBV7-2,.
TGTGCCAGTAGTATAACGGGTGGCTATGGCTACACCTTC,CASSITGGYGYTF,many,TRBJ1-2,TRBV19,.
TGCGCCAGCAGCCAAGACAAGGTCACCGTCTCCTACAATGAGCAGTTCTTC,CASSQDKVTVSYNEQFF,many,TRBJ2-1,TRBV4-3,.
TGTGCCAGCAGCCCTAGCTGGACAGCTGGAAACACCATATATTTT,CASSPSWTAGNTIYF,few,TRBJ1-3,TRBV3-1,.
TGTGCCAGCAGTTCCGTGGCAGGGTACGAGCAGTACTTC,CASSSVAGYEQYF,few,TRBJ2-7,TRBV6-5,.
TGCGCCAGCAGCTCTACAGGGGGCCCCACTGAAGCTTTCTTT,CASSSTGGPTEAFF,many,TRBJ1-1,TRBV5-1,TRBD1
TGTGCCAGCAGCCAAGATTCGGTGGGACACGGCGGGGAGCAGTTCTTC,CASSQDSVGHGGEQFF,many,TRBJ2-1,TRBV3-1,.
TGCGCCAGCAGCCAAGGAAGCAACTCTGGAAACACCATATATTTT,CASSQGSNSGNTIYF,.,TRBJ1-3,TRBV4-3,.
TGTGCCATCAGTGAGTCGACCCCAGGGGGCCAGGCTGAAGCTTTCTTT,CAISESTPGGQAEAFF,few,TRBJ1-1,TRBV10-3,TRBD1
TGTGCCAGCAGCTTAGGGGGCGGGACTTTCTACGAGCAGTACTTC,CASSLGGGTFYEQYF,.,TRBJ2-7,TRBV7-2,.
TGCAGTGCTACAGGGGGTTTTTTGAACTATGGCTACACCTTC,CSATGGFLNYGYTF,few,TRBJ1-2,TRBV20-1,TRBD1
TGTGCCAGCAGTGACAGACAGGTAGTCGGTTACGAGCAGTACTTC,CASSDRQVVGYEQYF,few,TRBJ2-7,TRBV2,.